This T cell receptor beta chain comes out of a study of cytomegalovirus exposure and HLA in healthy donors. Study conclusions and caveats: Within an earlier analysis, most TCR beta V segments proved productive either about 90% or about 30% of the time.

Concerning this clone: The antigen remains undetermined.

The PCR made use of 60 Vbeta and 13 Jbeta primers. In the original processing: An analysis that came later counted tens of millions of unique TCR beta chains, 10 million to 11 million shared. Only in-frame clones appear in the TCRdb table, and some are missing; sequencing was by immunoSEQ multiplex PCR. That table supplies the V and J calls and clone size; D and trimming were determined from the DNA. The sample yields about 160,000 clones, more than 70% seen once. Germline loops: CDR1 SGHTA, CDR2 FQGNSA. V gave up 8 bases and J gave up 2 bases, with 13 bases separating them. The CDR3 has 13 amino acids.

The sequence was obtained from a man in his sixties in good health and CMV-seronegative. Sequences were obtained from PBMCs. The J gene is TRBJ2-7, the V gene TRBV7-2; weak D call: TRBD2 (6 bases). Here the CDR3 reads CASGLTSTYEQYF. The DNA of the CDR3 is TGTGCCAGCGGATTGACTAGTACCTACGAGCAGTACTTC. Drawing the rest from reference TRBV7-2 and TRBJ2-7, the complete variable domain is GAGVSQSPSNKVTEKGKDVELRCDPISGHTALYWYRQSLGQGLEFLIYFQGNSAPDKSGLPSDRFSAERTGGSVSTLTIQRTQQEDSAVYLCASGLTSTYEQYFGPGTRLTVT.